This TCR beta chain derives from a study of shared clonotypes between healthy human individuals. The CDR3 extends over 11 amino acids. Deletions cut 3 bases from V and 6 bases from J, with 6 bases between. As regards this clone: The antigen remains unidentified.

Splitting of each subset's genomic DNA was done evenly across several immunoSEQ plates. TCRdb's copy holds only in-frame clones and misses some; the assay was immunoSEQ multiplex PCR. The table records about 2.3 million clones, under 95% of them present only once. Study observations and caveats: Lower generation probabilities were found for non-shared clonotypes than for those shared by all four donors. Relative to memory subsets, naive subsets generally showed larger estimated richness.

The receptor comes from a man between 18 and 29 years old in good health. Some clones in this sample may be carry-over from other donors' samples. The sample consisted of naive CD4+ T cells from PBMCs. Specified subset: CD45RA+ positively selected. V and J are TRBV23-1 and TRBJ2-7, with D unclear. TRBV23-1 is assigned to the ORF class and has an uncertain function. CDR3 sequence: CASSHPAEQYF. In DNA form, the CDR3 reads TGCGCCAGCAGTCACCCAGCCGAGCAGTACTTC.